Presented here are 31 T cell receptor beta chains from one specimen sequenced in a study of OX40 agonist ivuxolimab in advanced cancers. Sequencing used immunoSEQ multiplex PCR; TCRdb keeps in-frame clones, though not all of them. Here the sample spans roughly 30,000 clones, around 82% being singletons. Sequences were derived from CD4+ or CD8+ T cells sorted from blood, sampled in a trial of the OX40 agonist ivuxolimab. Receptors originate from an adult with an advanced solid tumor such as melanoma, head and neck, liver or kidney cancer.

The chain has TRBV6-1 and TRBJ2-4; TRBD1 aligns across 7 bases. The CDR3 loop spans 16 amino acids. The junction had 10 bases not matched to a gene; V was cut back by 4 bases and J by 4 bases. Germline V gene data show CDR1 as MNHNS and CDR2 as SASEGT. CDR3 DNA: TGTGCCAGCAGTGCAGGACAGGAAGGGCCAAAAAACATTCAGTACTTC. Amino acid sequence: CASSAGQEGPKNIQYF.

This clone is termed medium-sized. The gene calls are TRBV5-6 and TRBJ1-2, with TRBD1 as a possible D gene (5 bases). Germline V CDR1 and CDR2: SGHDT, YYEEEE. The CDR3 covers 14 residues. The V and J ends lost 2 bases and 7 bases respectively, with 15 bases between them. The CDR3 coding sequence is TGTGCCAGCAGCTTCGGTGATCAGGGAAGTGGCTACACCTTC. It translates to CASSFGDQGSGYTF.

The CDR3 bases are TGCGCCAGCAGCCAAGATTATCGTCCGTCTAGCAATCAGCCCCAGCATTTT. Amino acid sequence: CASSQDYRPSSNQPQHF. This chain connects TRBV4-1 to TRBJ1-5; D gene ambiguous. The CDR3 is 17 residues long. Germline V gene sequence: CDR1 MGHRA, CDR2 YSYEKL. V lost 0 bases to trimming and J lost 0 bases, with 12 bases between them.

This chain connects TRBV4-1 to TRBJ2-1, with 9 bases that match TRBD2. The CDR3 runs 15 residues. J was trimmed by 4 bases and V by 5 bases; bases with no gene match: 6. Germline V gene data show CDR1 as MGHRA and CDR2 as YSYEKL. CDR3 protein: CASSVRLAEYNEQFF. CDR3 bases: TGCGCCAGCAGCGTTCGACTAGCGGAGTACAATGAGCAGTTCTTC.

The chain employs TRBV7-2 and TRBJ2-7; D remains unclear. Germline loops: CDR1 SGHTA, CDR2 FQGNSA. The V end lost 6 bases, the J end lost 0 bases, and 15 bases lay between the germline ends. This CDR3 comprises 15 residues. CDR3 nucleotides: TGTGCCAGCAGACAAAGCCATGGCGGCTCCTACGAGCAGTACTTC. Translation gives CASRQSHGGSYEQYF. The variable domain in full, completed from reference TRBV7-2 and TRBJ2-7, reads GAGVSQSPSNKVTEKGKDVELRCDPISGHTALYWYRQSLGQGLEFLIYFQGNSAPDKSGLPSDRFSAERTGGSVSTLTIQRTQQEDSAVYLCASRQSHGGSYEQYFGPGTRLTVT.

The sample holds a few counts of this clone. The rearrangement uses TRBV10-3 and TRBJ1-6; 8 bases line up with TRBD1. After removal of 6 bases from V and 7 bases from J, the junction contained 2 bases not matched to a gene. Germline V gene sequence: CDR1 ENHRY, CDR2 SYGVKD. The CDR3 is made up of 13 amino acids. CDR3 sequence reads: CAIRDRVNSPLHF. CDR3 DNA: TGTGCCATCAGGGACAGGGTAAATTCACCCCTCCACTTT.

This chain links TRBV4-1 with TRBJ1-4, with 8 bases fitting TRBD1. The germline gives CDR1 MGHRA, CDR2 YSYEKL. The CDR3 contains 16 residues. Trimming cost V 4 bases and J 8 bases; bases outside gene matches: 12. The CDR3 spells CASSPEQGRGREKLFF. CDR3 nucleotides: TGCGCCAGCAGCCCTGAACAGGGCAGGGGGCGAGAAAAACTGTTTTTT.

V usage is TRBV6-6 and J usage is TRBJ2-7, with no clear D. V lost 6 bases, J lost 2 bases, and 14 bases lay in between. The germline V gene has CDR1 MNHNY and CDR2 SVGAGI (reference sequence). CDR3 length: 14 amino acids. For the CDR3, the DNA is TGTGCCAGCAGCTCCCTGGGTACTACCTACGAGCAGTACTTC. It translates to CASSSLGTTYEQYF.

The chain combines TRBV10-3 with TRBJ2-7, with D tentatively TRBD1 (6 bases). Trimming left V 7 bases short and J 3 bases short, with 13 bases between. This CDR3 is built from 13 residues. Germline CDR1 ENHRY, CDR2 SYGVKD. Written as DNA, the CDR3 is TGTGCCATCACCCCACAGGGTGGCTACGAGCAGTACTTC. Its translation: CAITPQGGYEQYF.

V gene TRBV28 combines with J gene TRBJ2-7, with a possible D match to TRBD2 (6 bases). Per germline, CDR1 MDHEN and CDR2 SYDVKM. Trimming took off 2 bases at V and 2 bases at J, with 7 bases between the two ends. CDR3 length: 13 residues. CDR3 DNA sequence: TGTGCCAGCAGTTTACGCGGGACCTACGAGCAGTACTTC. It codes for CASSLRGTYEQYF.

Note on this clone: Mismatch with germline at one junction end may stem from a read error. The rearrangement joins TRBV25-1 to TRBJ2-1; D perhaps matches TRBD2 (5 bases). The CDR3 spans 10 residues. The germline gives CDR1 MGHDK, CDR2 SYGVNS. CDR3 region: CASRRTRVVF. The CDR3 coding sequence is TGTGCCAGCAGGAGGACGCGGGTGGTCTTC.

The J gene is TRBJ2-7, the V gene TRBV2; no firm D call. The ends were cut back, 0 bases at V and 7 bases at J, with 7 bases in the middle. Germline V gene lookup returns CDR1 SNHLY and CDR2 FYNNEI. The CDR3 length is 12 residues. The CDR3 DNA is TGTGCCAGCAGTGAAGCGCTTGGGGAGCAGTACTTC. Translated: CASSEALGEQYF.

V and J are TRBV5-1 and TRBJ2-7; D is undetermined. V lost 2 bases and J 3 bases, leaving 9 bases between the germline ends. The CDR3 loop spans 13 amino acids. CDR1 and CDR2 from the germline V gene are SGHRS and YFSETQ. The CDR3 loop reads CASSFLGFYEQYF. Here the CDR3 DNA reads TGCGCCAGCAGCTTCCTGGGGTTCTACGAGCAGTACTTC.

This chain connects TRBV27 to TRBJ2-3; possible D gene TRBD2, 6 bases. Trimming stripped 4 bases from V and 4 bases from J, with 18 bases between. Per germline, CDR1 MNHEY and CDR2 SMNVEV (reference sequence). This CDR3 region has 16 residues. This CDR3 is CASSSLAPSPADTQYF. Written as DNA, the CDR3 is TGTGCCAGCAGTTCGCTAGCGCCAAGCCCCGCAGATACGCAGTATTTT.

This clone is a singleton in its sample. J is TRBJ2-1 and V is TRBV6-5, with D unclear. The V end lost 5 bases, the J end lost 6 bases, and 11 bases lay between the germline ends. CDR1 is MNHEY, CDR2 SVGAGI, per germline. There are 13 residues in the CDR3. CDR3 bases: TGTGCCAGCAGTCCCGGTCCAGTCAATGAGCAGTTCTTC. Protein sequence: CASSPGPVNEQFF.

The gene calls are TRBV27 and TRBJ1-2; perhaps TRBD1 as D (5 bases). Germline assignment: CDR1 MNHEY and CDR2 SMNVEV (reference sequence). V lost 2 bases to trimming and J lost 2 bases, with 12 bases between them. The CDR3 contains 15 residues. CDR3 bases: TGTGCCAGCAGTTTAAGATCTTGGGGCAACTATGGCTACACCTTC. This codes for CASSLRSWGNYGYTF.

This clone has only a few counts. V is TRBV13 and J is TRBJ2-3; 8 bases match TRBD1. Trimming at V came to 4 bases and at J to 2 bases, leaving 5 bases not matched to a gene. Germline V gene sequence: CDR1 PRHDT, CDR2 FYEKMQ (reference sequence). The CDR3 runs to 15 residues. The CDR3 loop reads CASSSRDRPTDTQYF. CDR3 nucleotide sequence: TGTGCCAGCAGCTCAAGGGACAGGCCCACAGATACGCAGTATTTT.

V gene TRBV28 combines with J gene TRBJ2-7; TRBD2 is a possible D gene (6 bases). Germline CDR1 is MDHEN and CDR2 is SYDVKM. Trimming pared 6 bases from V and 5 bases from J, leaving 11 bases between. The CDR3 contains 12 residues. In nucleotides, the CDR3 is TGTGCCAGCAGCCTAACGGGAGACGAGCAGTACTTC. Protein: CASSLTGDEQYF.

This chain uses TRBV2 with TRBJ2-5; no clear D. From germline, CDR1 is SNHLY and CDR2 FYNNEI. V was pared by 3 bases and J by 0 bases, with 8 bases between. There are 14 residues in the CDR3. Here the CDR3 DNA reads TGTGCCAGCAGTGACGGGCGGTACCAAGAGACCCAGTACTTC. Translated: CASSDGRYQETQYF.

V is TRBV13 and J is TRBJ2-5; the D gene is possibly TRBD1 (6 bases). With the DNA end fitting TRBJ2-7 better, the J assignment may be wrong. This CDR3 region has 15 residues. CDR1 is PRHDT, CDR2 FYEKMQ, per germline (reference sequence). The CDR3 protein is CASSFGTLSSYEQYF. For the CDR3, the DNA is TGTGCCAGCAGCTTTGGGACATTAAGCTCCTACGAGCAGTACTTC.

This clone was counted a few times. This chain connects TRBV29-1 to TRBJ1-2; the D gene is possibly TRBD1 (6 bases). V was shortened by 3 bases and J by 4 bases, with 12 bases between the two germline ends. The CDR3 has 13 amino acids. CDR1 SQVTM and CDR2 ANQGSEA come from the germline V gene. The CDR3 spells CSVEGGQSYGYTF. DNA for the CDR3: TGCAGCGTTGAGGGGGGGCAGAGCTATGGCTACACCTTC.

The V gene is TRBV28, the J gene TRBJ1-4, with TRBD1 identical over 8 bases. V dropped 3 bases and J dropped 7; count of bases not matched to a gene: 10. Germline V gene sequence: CDR1 MDHEN, CDR2 SYDVKM. This CDR3 is 16 amino acids long. The CDR3 loop is CASSFLSGTGPEKLFF. CDR3 bases: TGTGCCAGCAGTTTTTTGTCCGGGACAGGACCTGAAAAACTGTTTTTT. Looking up the rest from reference TRBV28 and TRBJ1-4 gives the full variable domain: DVKVTQSSRYLVKRTGEKVFLECVQDMDHENMFWYRQDPGLGLRLIYFSYDVKMKEKGDIPEGYSVSREKKERFSLILESASTNQTSMYLCASSFLSGTGPEKLFFGSGTQLSVL.

The rearrangement links TRBV7-9 to TRBJ2-1, with D perhaps matching TRBD2 (5 bases). Trimming left V 1 base short and J 7 bases short, with 8 bases between. The CDR3 is made up of 13 amino acids. Germline V gene sequence: CDR1 SEHNR, CDR2 FQNEAQ (reference sequence). CDR3 in amino acids: CASSLVGLNEQFF. The CDR3 DNA sequence: TGTGCCAGCAGCTTAGTTGGACTGAATGAGCAGTTCTTC.

J is TRBJ1-4 and V is TRBV5-1; 7 nucleotides line up with TRBD1. CDR1 SGHRS and CDR2 YFSETQ come from the germline V gene. The CDR3 runs 16 residues. V was clipped by 6 bases and J by 5 bases; unmatched bases: 13. CDR3 bases: TGCGCCAGCACCAAATTCCGACAGGGCGAAAATGAAAAACTGTTTTTT. It is translated as CASTKFRQGENEKLFF.

This clone occurred a few times. The chain has TRBV2 and TRBJ1-5; possible D gene TRBD1, 5 bases. Trimming pared 6 bases from V and 3 bases from J, leaving 12 bases between. CDR3 length: 14 amino acids. Per germline, CDR1 SNHLY and CDR2 FYNNEI. The CDR3 nucleotides are TGTGCCAGCAGGCCGGGACTGGTCAATCAGCCCCAGCATTTT. This gives the protein CASRPGLVNQPQHF.

The sample holds a few counts of this clone. The chain combines TRBV27 with TRBJ1-2; D unresolved. Germline CDR1 is MNHEY and CDR2 is SMNVEV (reference sequence). V lost 3 bases to trimming and J lost 2 bases, with 10 bases between them. The CDR3 spans 14 residues. This chain's CDR3 is CASSFIGGNYGYTF. The CDR3 DNA reads as TGTGCCAGCAGTTTCATCGGCGGGAACTATGGCTACACCTTC.

The chain combines TRBV19 with TRBJ2-7; D is possibly TRBD1 or TRBD2 (5 bases each). The CDR3 has 13 amino acids. The V and J ends lost 4 bases and 3 bases respectively, with 10 bases between them. Germline CDR1 reads LNHDA; CDR2 reads SQIVND (reference sequence). For the CDR3, the DNA is TGTGCCAGTAGTACAGGGAGTTTCTACGAGCAGTACTTC. This encodes CASSTGSFYEQYF.

The V call is TRBV5-8, the J call TRBJ2-6; the D gene is possibly TRBD2 (6 bases). Germline V gene data show CDR1 as SGHTS and CDR2 as YDEGEE. Trimming pared 4 bases from V and 2 bases from J, leaving 7 bases between. The length of the CDR3 is 14 residues. CDR3 DNA: TGTGCCAGCAGCGGAGGGACTGGGGCCAACGTCCTGACTTTC. Protein sequence: CASSGGTGANVLTF.

The chain is built from TRBV4-3 and TRBJ2-7, with a tentative D call TRBD2 (6 bases). The germline CDR1 and CDR2 sequences are LGHNA and YSLEER. Trimming took off 0 bases at V and 0 bases at J, with 9 bases between the two ends. CDR3 size: 15 residues. CDR3 nucleotides: TGCGCCAGCAGCCAAGACGGGAGCGCCTCCTACGAGCAGTACTTC. It specifies CASSQDGSASYEQYF.

V gene TRBV6-5 combines with J gene TRBJ1-4; maybe TRBD1 (5 bases). The germline V and J ends were trimmed by 0 bases and 0 bases, with 5 bases remaining between them. The CDR3 runs to 15 residues. Per germline, CDR1 MNHEY and CDR2 SVGAGI. CDR3 sequence: CASSYSRATNEKLFF. CDR3 bases: TGTGCCAGCAGTTACTCCAGGGCAACTAATGAAAAACTGTTTTTT.

V gene TRBV5-4 combines with J gene TRBJ1-1; D gene unclear. V was pared by 4 bases and J by 0 bases, with 7 bases between. The germline V gene encodes CDR1 SGHNT and CDR2 YYREEE (reference sequence). This CDR3 is built from 13 residues. As DNA, the CDR3 is TGTGCCAGCAGCGCAGAGTTGAACACTGAAGCTTTCTTT. Translation: CASSAELNTEAFF.